The 4 T cell receptor beta chains reported below all come from one sample, sequenced in a study of blood T cells in healthy people across ages. Together with a sample-barcoded 5' primer, a J-beta primer mix was included in a second PCR lasting about 7 to 11 cycles. TCRdb processed the 5' RACE reads anew with MiXCR; each CDR3 protein has one entry. The sample lists about 830,000 distinct CDR3 sequences; 62% were seen once. The sequenced sample was blood. Receptors were obtained from a man aged 25-40 years in good health.

The rearrangement uses TRBV20-1 and TRBJ2-7, with D possibly matching TRBD2 (5 bases). This CDR3 contains 13 residues. The germline V gene has CDR1 DFQATT and CDR2 SNEGSKA (reference sequence). The ends were cut back, 6 bases at V and 6 bases at J, with 18 bases in the middle. The CDR3 coding sequence is TGCAGTGCCGAGCCCTTCGAGGGTTTCGAGCAGTACTTC. Amino acid sequence: CSAEPFEGFEQYF.

This clonotype occurred a few times. This chain connects TRBV12-3 or TRBV12-4 to TRBJ2-7; D remains unclear. Trimming left V 7 bases short and J 10 bases short, with 17 bases between. The CDR3 is made up of 12 amino acids. The CDR3 protein is CASTDLDRAQYF. In DNA form, the CDR3 reads TGTGCCAGCACCGACCTCGACCGAGCCCAGTACTTC.

The chain recombines TRBV25-1 with TRBJ2-1, with D perhaps assigned TRBD1 or TRBD2 (6 bases each). CDR3 length: 13 amino acids. V was cut by 9 bases and J by 8 bases, with 17 bases left in between. Germline-derived CDR1 and CDR2 are MGHDK and SYGVNS. The CDR3 DNA is TGTGCCAGTAGCCCGGGGGCAGGAGATGAGCAGTTCTTC. This gives the protein CASSPGAGDEQFF.

The rearrangement joins TRBV11-2 to TRBJ2-7, with a possible D match to TRBD2 (5 bases). The length of the CDR3 is 13 residues. CDR1 is SGHAT, CDR2 FQNNGV, per germline. Between the trimmed V and J ends, which lost 4 bases and 4 bases, there was a span of 11 bases. Here the CDR3 DNA reads TGTGCCAGCAGCTCAACCCGAGGGTACGAGCAGTACTTC. This sequence encodes CASSSTRGYEQYF.